The next 14 T cell receptor beta chains were all read from a single sample in a study of identical twins. In TCRdb, the 5' RACE reads were re-called with MiXCR into one record per CDR3 protein. The data contain some 1,600,000 distinct CDR3 sequences, less than 35% of them singletons. The sample taken for sequencing was cord blood. The receptors originated from a newborn girl in good health.

This clonotype showed up just a few times. The CDR3 DNA sequence: TGCAGTGCTTCCCAAACGGGGACAGGGTTCTACGAGCAGTACTTC. Translated: CSASQTGTGFYEQYF. V usage is TRBV20-1 and J usage is TRBJ2-7; 9 nucleotides agree with TRBD1. CDR3 length equals 15 residues. V gave up 5 bases and J gave up 3 bases; unmatched junction bases: 11. Germline values: CDR1 DFQATT, CDR2 SNEGSKA (reference sequence).

The chain employs TRBV12-3 or TRBV12-4 and TRBJ2-5; D gene unclear. The CDR3 is made up of 13 amino acids. Trimming stripped 4 bases from V and 1 base from J, with 7 bases between. The DNA for the CDR3 is TGTGCCAGCAGTTCCCTGCTCCAAGAGACCCAGTACTTC. Amino acids: CASSSLLQETQYF.

This clonotype was recorded at least ten times. J is TRBJ1-2 and V is TRBV29-1; D remains ambiguous. V gave up 3 bases and J gave up 6 bases, with 14 bases separating them. The CDR3 runs to 13 residues. Looked up from germline, CDR1 is SQVTM and CDR2 is ANQGSEA. In nucleotides, the CDR3 is TGCAGCGTTGAGTCCGGAGGAGAAGATGGCTACACCTTC. Translation gives CSVESGGEDGYTF.

The chain uses TRBV7-9 and TRBJ1-2, with 7 bases aligning to TRBD1. CDR1 is SEHNR, CDR2 FQNEAQ, per germline (reference sequence). Unmatched junction bases numbered 6, after V lost 4 bases and J lost 4 bases. The CDR3 is 14 amino acids. The CDR3 is CASSSLRDSYGYTF. CDR3 nucleotides: TGTGCCAGCAGCTCCTTACGGGACAGCTATGGCTACACCTTC.

The V and J genes are TRBV2 and TRBJ2-1; D is unresolved. The germline CDR1 and CDR2 sequences are SNHLY and FYNNEI. This CDR3 region has 12 residues. The ends were cut back, 6 bases at V and 15 bases at J, with 18 bases in the middle. CDR3 region: CASRNTGYAVFF. The CDR3 DNA reads TGTGCCAGCAGGAACACGGGCTACGCAGTGTTCTTC.

The V and J genes are TRBV11-2 and TRBJ2-7; D is unresolved. Trimming pared 1 base from V and 7 bases from J, leaving 14 bases between. The CDR3 contains 14 residues. The germline V gene encodes CDR1 SGHAT and CDR2 FQNNGV. The CDR3 sequence is CASSLGSAFGEQYF. The CDR3 DNA is TGTGCCAGCAGCTTAGGGTCGGCGTTCGGTGAGCAGTACTTC. Variable domain in full (rest from reference TRBV11-2 and TRBJ2-7): EAGVAQSPRYKIIEKRQSVAFWCNPISGHATLYWYQQILGQGPKLLIQFQNNGVVDDSQLPKDRFSAERLKGVDSTLKIQPAKLEDSAVYLCASSLGSAFGEQYFGPGTRLTVT.

This clonotype was found many times. The DNA for the CDR3 is TGCAGTGCTAGCAGGAACCAAGAGACCCAGTACTTC. This encodes CSASRNQETQYF. The V gene is TRBV20-1, the J gene TRBJ2-5; no reliable D call. V was shortened by 3 bases and J by 0 bases, with 5 bases between the two germline ends. The CDR3 is 12 amino acids. Germline V gene sequence: CDR1 DFQATT, CDR2 SNEGSKA (reference sequence).

The chain joins TRBV18 to TRBJ2-3; 7 bases are shared with TRBD1. Germline-derived CDR1 and CDR2 are KGHSH and LQKENI. The V gene end was trimmed by 3 bases and the J gene end by 4 bases; junction bases not matched to a gene: 7. This CDR3 spans 15 amino acids. The DNA of the CDR3 is TGTGCCAGCTCACCTTTGAGACAGGGATCAGATACGCAGTATTTT. Amino acids: CASSPLRQGSDTQYF.

The rearrangement links TRBV19 to TRBJ1-2; D not certain. V was shortened by 3 bases and J by 2 bases, with 16 bases between the two germline ends. CDR1 and CDR2 (germline): LNHDA, SQIVND (reference sequence). The length of the CDR3 is 16 residues. The CDR3 coding sequence is TGTGCCAGTAGTATGCCTCCCCGCACGGGGAACTATGGCTACACCTTC. This sequence encodes CASSMPPRTGNYGYTF.

V gene TRBV24-1 combines with J gene TRBJ1-5; 7 bases line up with TRBD1. This CDR3 contains 15 residues. The germline V gene has CDR1 KGHDR and CDR2 SFDVKD. V was clipped by 3 bases and J by 1 base; unmatched bases: 2. CDR3 DNA sequence: TGTGCCACCAGTGATCAGGGGGGGAGCAATCAGCCCCAGCATTTT. This encodes CATSDQGGSNQPQHF.

This clonotype showed up just a few times. The chain recombines TRBV20-1 with TRBJ1-4; D ambiguous. V dropped 3 bases and J dropped 8 bases, with 13 bases sitting between them. Looked up from germline, CDR1 is DFQATT and CDR2 is SNEGSKA (reference sequence). The CDR3 consists of 13 residues. CDR3 nucleotide sequence: TGCAGTGCTAGCCCCCGGGGTCCCGAAAAACTGTTTTTT. Residues: CSASPRGPEKLFF.

This clonotype was observed a few times. V and J are TRBV6-6 and TRBJ1-2; 7 nucleotides match TRBD1. After removal of 7 bases from V and 7 bases from J, the junction contained 15 bases not matched to a gene. This CDR3 contains 15 residues. Germline V gene data show CDR1 as MNHNY and CDR2 as SVGAGI (reference sequence). CDR3: CASMFGGGFEFGYTF. For the CDR3, the DNA is TGTGCCAGCATGTTTGGAGGGGGCTTTGAATTTGGCTACACCTTC.

In its sample, this clonotype was seen a few times. V and J are TRBV2 and TRBJ2-1; no definite D call. The V and J ends lost 1 base and 7 bases respectively, with 11 bases between them. The CDR3 loop spans 14 amino acids. In germline, CDR1 is SNHLY, CDR2 FYNNEI. The CDR3 coding sequence is TGTGCCAGCAGTGAAGGCGTTATTTTTAATGAGCAGTTCTTC. This codes for CASSEGVIFNEQFF. The full variable domain, with the rest looked up from reference TRBV2 and TRBJ2-1, is EPEVTQTPSHQVTQMGQEVILRCVPISNHLYFYWYRQILGQKVEFLVSFYNNEISEKSEIFDDQFSVERPDGSNFTLKIRSTKLEDSAMYFCASSEGVIFNEQFFGPGTRLTVL.

V usage is TRBV7-9 and J usage is TRBJ1-1; TRBD1 is a possible D gene (5 bases). The CDR3 has 14 residues. Trimming stripped 5 bases from V and 1 base from J, with 11 bases between. Germline V CDR1 and CDR2: SEHNR, FQNEAQ (reference sequence). The CDR3 DNA reads as TGTGCCAGCAGCGCCCAGGGCACGAACACTGAAGCTTTCTTT. It is translated as CASSAQGTNTEAFF. The full variable domain, rest sourced from reference TRBV7-9 and TRBJ1-1, is DTGVSQNPRHKITKRGQNVTFRCDPISEHNRLYWYRQTLGQGPEFLTYFQNEAQLEKSRLLSDRFSAERPKGSFSTLEIQRTEQGDSAMYLCASSAQGTNTEAFFGQGTRLTVV.